Sequencing of this T cell receptor beta chain was carried out in a study of cytotoxic CD8 clonotypes in ibrutinib-treated CLL. Trimming pared 0 bases from V and 4 bases from J, leaving 2 bases between. Germline V CDR1 and CDR2: SGHTS, YDEGEE. CDR3 length equals 11 residues. TCRdb's table, derived via immunoSEQ multiplex PCR, lists solely in-frame clones and lacks some. Of around 250,000 clones in the sample, 60% to 75% are singletons; the top ten hold 15% to 19%. The TCR comes from a human donor with chronic lymphocytic leukemia. The sample here was PBMCs, taken after 24 months of ibrutinib treatment. V usage is TRBV5-8 and J usage is TRBJ2-7; D is ambiguous. CDR3 sequence: CASSLGYEQYF. CDR3 nucleotide sequence: TGTGCCAGCAGCTTGGGATACGAGCAGTACTTC.